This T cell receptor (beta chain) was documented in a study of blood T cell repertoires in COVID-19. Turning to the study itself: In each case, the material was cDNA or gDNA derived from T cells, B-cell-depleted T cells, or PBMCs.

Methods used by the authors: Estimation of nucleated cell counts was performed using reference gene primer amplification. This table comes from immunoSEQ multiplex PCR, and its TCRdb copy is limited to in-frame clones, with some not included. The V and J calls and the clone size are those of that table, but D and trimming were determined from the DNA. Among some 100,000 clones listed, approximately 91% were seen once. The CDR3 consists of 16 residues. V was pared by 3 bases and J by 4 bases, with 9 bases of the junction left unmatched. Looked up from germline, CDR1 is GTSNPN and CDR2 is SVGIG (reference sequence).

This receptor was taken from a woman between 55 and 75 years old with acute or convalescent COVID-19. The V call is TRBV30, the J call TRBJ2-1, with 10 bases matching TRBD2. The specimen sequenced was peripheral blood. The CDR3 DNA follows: TGTGCCTGGAGACCTAGCGGGAGAGGGGGGTACAATGAGCAGTTCTTC. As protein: CAWRPSGRGGYNEQFF.